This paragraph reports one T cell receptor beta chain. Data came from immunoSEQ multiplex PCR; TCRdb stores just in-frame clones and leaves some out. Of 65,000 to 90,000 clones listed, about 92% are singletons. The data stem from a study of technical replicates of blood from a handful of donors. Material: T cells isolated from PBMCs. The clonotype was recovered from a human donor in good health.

The CDR3 loop is CSVKGPEGAYTF. For the CDR3, the DNA is TGCAGCGTTAAAGGGCCCGAGGGTGCCTACACCTTC. The rearrangement uses TRBV29-1 and TRBJ1-2; no firm D call. V lost 5 bases and J 10 bases, leaving 17 bases between the germline ends. The germline CDR1 and CDR2 sequences are SQVTM and ANQGSEA. The CDR3 totals 12 residues.